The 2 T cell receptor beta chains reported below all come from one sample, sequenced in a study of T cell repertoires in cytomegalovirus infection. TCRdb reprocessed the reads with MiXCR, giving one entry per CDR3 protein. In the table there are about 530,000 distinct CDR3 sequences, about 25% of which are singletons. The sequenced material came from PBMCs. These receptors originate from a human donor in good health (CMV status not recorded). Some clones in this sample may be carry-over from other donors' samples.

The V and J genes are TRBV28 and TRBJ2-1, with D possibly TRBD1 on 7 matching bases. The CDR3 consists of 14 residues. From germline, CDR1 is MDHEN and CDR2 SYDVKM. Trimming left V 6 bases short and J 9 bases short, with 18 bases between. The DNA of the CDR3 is TGTGCCAGCAGCCAAACGGACAGGAGGGGTGAGCAGTTCTTC. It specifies CASSQTDRRGEQFF.

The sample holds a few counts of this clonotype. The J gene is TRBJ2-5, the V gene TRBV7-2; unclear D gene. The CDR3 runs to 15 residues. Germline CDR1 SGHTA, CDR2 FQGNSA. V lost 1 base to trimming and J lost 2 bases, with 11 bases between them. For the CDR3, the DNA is TGTGCCAGCAGCTTAGTATCCGGGCTACAAGAGACCCAGTACTTC. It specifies CASSLVSGLQETQYF.